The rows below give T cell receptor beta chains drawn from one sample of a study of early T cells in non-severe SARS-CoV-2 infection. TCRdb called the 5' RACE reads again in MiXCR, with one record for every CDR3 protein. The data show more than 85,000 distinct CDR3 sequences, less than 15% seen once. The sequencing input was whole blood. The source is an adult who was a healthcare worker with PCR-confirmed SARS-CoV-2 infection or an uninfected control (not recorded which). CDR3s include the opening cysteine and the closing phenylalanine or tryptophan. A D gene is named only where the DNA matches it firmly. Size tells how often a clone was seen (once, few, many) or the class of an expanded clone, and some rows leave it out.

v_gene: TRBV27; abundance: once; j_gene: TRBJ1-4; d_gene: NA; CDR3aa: CASSPYRALNEKLFF; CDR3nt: TGTGCCAGCAGTCCCTACCGGGCCCTCAATGAAAAACTGTTTTTT
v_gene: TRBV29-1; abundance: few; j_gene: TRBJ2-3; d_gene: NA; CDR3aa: CSVHRGGNTQYF; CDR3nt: TGCAGCGTTCACAGGGGAGGAAATACGCAGTATTTT
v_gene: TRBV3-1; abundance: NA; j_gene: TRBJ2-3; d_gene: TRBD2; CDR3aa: CASSPWSPTSGDTDTQYF; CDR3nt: TGTGCCAGCAGCCCTTGGTCCCCGACTAGCGGGGACACAGATACGCAGTATTTT
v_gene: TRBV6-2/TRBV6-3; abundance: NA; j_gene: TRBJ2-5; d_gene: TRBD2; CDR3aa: CASSAGTSAETQYF; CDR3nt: TGTGCCAGCAGTGCGGGGACTAGCGCGGAGACCCAGTACTTC
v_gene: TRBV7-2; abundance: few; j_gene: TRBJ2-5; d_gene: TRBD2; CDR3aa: CASSLWRLAGQETQYF; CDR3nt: TGTGCCAGCAGCTTATGGAGACTAGCGGGACAAGAGACCCAGTACTTC
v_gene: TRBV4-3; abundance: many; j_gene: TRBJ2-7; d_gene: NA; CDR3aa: CASSQDRFSGKPIYEQYF; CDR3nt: TGCGCCAGCAGCCAAGATCGTTTTAGCGGCAAACCCATTTACGAGCAGTACTTC
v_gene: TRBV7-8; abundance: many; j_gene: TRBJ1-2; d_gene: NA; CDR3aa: CASADIPNYGYTF; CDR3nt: TGTGCCAGCGCGGACATCCCCAATTATGGCTACACCTTC
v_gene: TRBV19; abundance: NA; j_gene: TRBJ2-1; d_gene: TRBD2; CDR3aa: CASKSGSSYNEQFF; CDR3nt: TGTGCCAGTAAGAGCGGGAGCTCCTACAATGAGCAGTTCTTC
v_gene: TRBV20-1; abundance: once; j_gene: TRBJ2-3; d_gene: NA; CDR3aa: CSALRGGSTDTQYF; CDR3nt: TGCAGTGCTTTAAGGGGGGGGAGCACAGATACGCAGTATTTT
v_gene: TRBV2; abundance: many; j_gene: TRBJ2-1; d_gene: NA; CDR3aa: CASSSDIYNEQFF; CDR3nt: TGTGCCAGCTCGTCAGACATCTACAATGAGCAGTTCTTC
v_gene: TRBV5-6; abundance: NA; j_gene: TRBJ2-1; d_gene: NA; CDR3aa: CASSLVLGGNEQFF; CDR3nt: TGTGCCAGCAGCTTGGTTCTTGGTGGAAATGAGCAGTTCTTC
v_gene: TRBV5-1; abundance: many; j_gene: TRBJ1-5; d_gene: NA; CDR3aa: CASSLRGDQPQHF; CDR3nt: TGCGCCAGCAGCTTGAGGGGTGATCAGCCCCAGCATTTT
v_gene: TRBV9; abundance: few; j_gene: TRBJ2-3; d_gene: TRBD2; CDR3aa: CASSVSGTSTDTQYF; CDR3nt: TGTGCCAGCAGCGTAAGCGGGACGAGCACAGATACGCAGTATTTT
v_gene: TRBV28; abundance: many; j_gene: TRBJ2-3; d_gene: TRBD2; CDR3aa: CASSSLAGGEDTQYF; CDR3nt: TGTGCCAGCAGTTCCCTAGCGGGAGGGGAAGATACGCAGTATTTT
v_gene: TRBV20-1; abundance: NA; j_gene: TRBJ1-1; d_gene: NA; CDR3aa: CSASEAGSRTEAFF; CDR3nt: TGCAGTGCCTCCGAGGCTGGTAGTCGGACTGAAGCTTTCTTT
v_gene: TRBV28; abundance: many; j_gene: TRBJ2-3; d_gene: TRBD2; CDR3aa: CASSLEVASGRAASGTDTQYF; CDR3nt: TGTGCCAGCAGTTTAGAGGTGGCTAGCGGGAGGGCCGCATCCGGCACAGATACGCAGTATTTT
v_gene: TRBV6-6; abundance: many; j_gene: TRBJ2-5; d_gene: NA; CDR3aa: CASSYLGEETQYF; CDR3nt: TGTGCCAGCAGTTACTTGGGGGAAGAGACCCAGTACTTC
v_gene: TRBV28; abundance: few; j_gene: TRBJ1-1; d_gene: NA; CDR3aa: CATRNRLSEAFF; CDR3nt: TGTGCCACCAGAAACAGGCTGTCTGAAGCTTTCTTT
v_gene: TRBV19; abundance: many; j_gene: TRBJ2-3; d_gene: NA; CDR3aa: CASSTQGSVRVDTQYF; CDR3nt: TGTGCCAGTAGTACCCAGGGATCTGTTAGGGTGGATACGCAGTATTTT
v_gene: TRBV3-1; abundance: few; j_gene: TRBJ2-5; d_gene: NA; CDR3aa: CASSPPRVVATQYF; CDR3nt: TGTGCCAGCAGCCCCCCCCGAGTAGTGGCGACCCAGTACTTC
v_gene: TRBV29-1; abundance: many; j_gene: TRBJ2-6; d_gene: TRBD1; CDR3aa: CGTGFSSGANVLTF; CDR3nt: TGCGGGACAGGGTTCAGCTCTGGGGCCAACGTCCTGACTTTC
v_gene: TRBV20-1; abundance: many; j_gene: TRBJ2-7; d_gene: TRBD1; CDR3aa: CSARDSGQGIEWEQYF; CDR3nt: TGCAGTGCTAGAGATTCCGGACAGGGGATAGAGTGGGAGCAGTACTTC
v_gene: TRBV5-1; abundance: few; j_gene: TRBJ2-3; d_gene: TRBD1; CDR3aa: CASSLAETGWGDTQYF; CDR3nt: TGCGCCAGCAGCTTGGCCGAGACAGGGTGGGGAGATACGCAGTATTTT
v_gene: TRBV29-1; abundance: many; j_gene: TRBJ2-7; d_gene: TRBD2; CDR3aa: CSVAGGNYEQYF; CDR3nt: TGCAGCGTTGCGGGAGGGAACTACGAGCAGTACTTC
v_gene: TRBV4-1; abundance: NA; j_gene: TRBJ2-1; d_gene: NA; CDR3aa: CASSPQTLAAGQFF; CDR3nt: TGCGCCAGCAGCCCGCAGACCCTCGCGGCAGGGCAGTTCTTC
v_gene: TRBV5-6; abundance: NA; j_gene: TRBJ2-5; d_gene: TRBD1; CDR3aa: CASSETGIGETQYF; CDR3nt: TGTGCCAGCAGCGAGACAGGGATTGGAGAGACCCAGTACTTC
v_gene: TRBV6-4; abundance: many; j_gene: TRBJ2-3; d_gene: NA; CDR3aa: CASSDSPDRTDTQYF; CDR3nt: TGTGCCAGCAGTGACTCCCCCGACAGGACAGATACGCAGTATTTT
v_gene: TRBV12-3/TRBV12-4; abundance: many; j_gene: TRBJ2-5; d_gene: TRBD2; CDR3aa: CASSPDGLAGFEETQYF; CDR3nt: TGTGCCAGCAGTCCAGATGGACTAGCGGGATTTGAAGAGACCCAGTACTTC
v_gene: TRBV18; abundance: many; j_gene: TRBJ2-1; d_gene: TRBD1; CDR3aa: CASSPPLRGRNEQFF; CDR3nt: TGTGCCAGCTCACCACCTCTGAGGGGGCGGAATGAGCAGTTCTTC
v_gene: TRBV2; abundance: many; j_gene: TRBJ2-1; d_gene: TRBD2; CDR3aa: CASSRETSGSYNEQFF; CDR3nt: TGTGCCAGCAGTCGAGAGACTAGCGGGAGCTACAATGAGCAGTTCTTC
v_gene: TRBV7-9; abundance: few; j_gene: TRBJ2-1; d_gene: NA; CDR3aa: CASSLETSYNEQFF; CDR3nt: TGTGCCAGCAGCTTGGAGACTAGCTACAATGAGCAGTTCTTC
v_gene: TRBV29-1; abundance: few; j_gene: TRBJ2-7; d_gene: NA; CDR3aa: CSVVQRDYEQYF; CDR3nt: TGCAGCGTCGTGCAGCGCGACTACGAGCAGTACTTC
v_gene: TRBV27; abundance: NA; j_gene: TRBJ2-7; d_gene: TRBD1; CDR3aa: CASKGQDHYEQYF; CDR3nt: TGTGCCAGCAAGGGACAGGACCACTACGAGCAGTACTTC
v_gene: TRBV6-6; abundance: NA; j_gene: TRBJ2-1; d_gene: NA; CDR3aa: CASNRDLRLNEQFF; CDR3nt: TGTGCCAGCAACCGGGACCTCCGACTGAATGAGCAGTTCTTC
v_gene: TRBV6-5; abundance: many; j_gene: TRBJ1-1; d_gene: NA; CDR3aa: CASSFRSKLNTEAFF; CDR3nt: TGTGCCAGCAGTTTTCGTTCGAAGTTGAACACTGAAGCTTTCTTT
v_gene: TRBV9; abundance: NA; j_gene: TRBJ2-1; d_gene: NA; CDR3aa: CASSVAHNEQFF; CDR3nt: TGTGCCAGCAGCGTAGCCCACAATGAGCAGTTCTTC
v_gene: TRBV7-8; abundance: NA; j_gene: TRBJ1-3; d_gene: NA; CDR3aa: CASSPKRHRQANTIYF; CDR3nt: TGTGCCAGCAGCCCAAAGCGCCACCGCCAGGCAAACACCATATATTTT
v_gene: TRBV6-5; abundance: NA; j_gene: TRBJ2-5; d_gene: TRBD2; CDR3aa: CASSYSLAGEETQYF; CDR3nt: TGTGCCAGCAGTTACTCCCTAGCGGGGGAAGAGACCCAGTACTTC
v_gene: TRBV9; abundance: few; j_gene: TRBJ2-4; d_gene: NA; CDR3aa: CASSVGGRAKNIQYF; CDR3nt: TGTGCCAGCAGCGTTGGAGGGAGGGCCAAAAACATTCAGTACTTC
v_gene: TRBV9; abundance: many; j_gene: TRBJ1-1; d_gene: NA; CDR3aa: CASSEQDTEAFF; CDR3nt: TGTGCCAGCAGCGAACAGGACACTGAAGCTTTCTTT
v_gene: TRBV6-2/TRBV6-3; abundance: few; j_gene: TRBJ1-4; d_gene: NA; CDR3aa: CASAGRNRKLFF; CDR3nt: TGTGCCAGCGCTGGTAGAAATCGAAAACTGTTTTTT
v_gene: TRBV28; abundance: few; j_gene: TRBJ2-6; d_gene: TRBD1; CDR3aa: CASSLRGPGANVLTF; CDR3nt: TGTGCCAGCAGTTTAAGGGGGCCTGGGGCCAACGTCCTGACTTTC
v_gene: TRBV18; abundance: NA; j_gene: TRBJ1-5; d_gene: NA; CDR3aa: CASSPSLNQPQHF; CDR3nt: TGTGCCAGCTCGCCGAGTCTCAATCAGCCCCAGCATTTT
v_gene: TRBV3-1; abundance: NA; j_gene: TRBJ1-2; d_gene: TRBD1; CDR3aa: CASSPGDRGYTF; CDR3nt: TGTGCCAGCAGCCCAGGGGACAGAGGCTACACCTTC
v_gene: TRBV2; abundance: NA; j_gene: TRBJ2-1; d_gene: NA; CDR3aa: CASSEGLLPSSYIEQFF; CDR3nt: TGTGCCAGCAGTGAAGGGCTCCTACCTTCCTCCTACATTGAGCAGTTCTTC
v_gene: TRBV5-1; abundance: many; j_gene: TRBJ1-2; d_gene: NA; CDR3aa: CASSLGSRDGYTF; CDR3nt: TGCGCCAGCAGCTTGGGGAGCAGAGATGGCTACACCTTC
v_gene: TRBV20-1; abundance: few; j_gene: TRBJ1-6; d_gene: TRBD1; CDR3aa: CSARSPLRDSFGDSLHF; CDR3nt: TGCAGTGCTAGATCCCCATTAAGGGACAGCTTCGGAGACTCCCTCCACTTT
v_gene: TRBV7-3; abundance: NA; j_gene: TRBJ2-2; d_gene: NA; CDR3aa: CASSLTLDRGGELFF; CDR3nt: TGTGCCAGCAGCTTAACCCTGGACCGAGGCGGGGAGCTGTTTTTT
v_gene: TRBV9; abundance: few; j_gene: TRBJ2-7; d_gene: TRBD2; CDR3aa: CASSVAPIQTSGYYEQYF; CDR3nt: TGTGCCAGCAGCGTAGCGCCAATTCAGACTAGCGGGTATTACGAGCAGTACTTC
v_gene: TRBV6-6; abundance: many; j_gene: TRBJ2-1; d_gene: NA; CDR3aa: CASRQPTVLPEYNEQFF; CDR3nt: TGTGCCAGCAGGCAACCAACAGTGCTCCCAGAATACAATGAGCAGTTCTTC
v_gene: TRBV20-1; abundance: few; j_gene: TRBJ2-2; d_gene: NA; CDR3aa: CSARGTYGELFF; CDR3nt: TGCAGTGCTCGCGGGACATACGGGGAGCTGTTTTTT
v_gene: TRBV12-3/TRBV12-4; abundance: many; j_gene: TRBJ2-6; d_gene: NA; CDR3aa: CASSFGGANVLTF; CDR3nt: TGTGCCAGCAGTTTCGGAGGGGCCAACGTCCTGACTTTC